This entry lists 32 T cell receptor beta chains sequenced from one sample in a study of blood T cell repertoires in COVID-19. Using immunoSEQ multiplex PCR, the repertoire was profiled, and TCRdb retains in-frame clones only, with some absent. Of approximately 170,000 clones listed, 88% are singletons. Sequencing was performed on PBMCs or T cells enriched from blood (not recorded which). These receptors were obtained from a woman under 30 who had recovered from COVID-19.

The sample holds one count of this clone. The genes are TRBV30 and TRBJ1-1; maybe TRBD1 (6 bases). V was clipped by 5 bases and J by 6 bases, with 16 bases between them. This CDR3 is 13 amino acids long. The germline V gene encodes CDR1 GTSNPN and CDR2 SVGIG (reference sequence). CDR3 bases: TGTGCCTGGGAGATCTACAGGGAATCTGAAGCTTTCTTT. Residues: CAWEIYRESEAFF.

CDR3 protein: CASSYDRPGMNTEAFF. The CDR3 DNA reads as TGTGCCAGCAGTTACGACAGGCCGGGGATGAACACTGAAGCTTTCTTT. This rearrangement joins TRBV6-2 or TRBV6-3 to TRBJ1-1; perhaps TRBD1 as D (6 bases). The ends were cut back, 2 bases at V and 0 bases at J, with 13 bases in the middle. CDR1 is MNHEY, CDR2 SVGEGT, per germline. This CDR3 has 16 amino acids.

This clone was picked up a small number of times. Other DNA sequences from this sample encode an identical CDR3 as well. The V call is TRBV15, the J call TRBJ2-7; a weak D match, TRBD1 (5 bases). Germline loops: CDR1 LNHNV, CDR2 YYDKDF (reference sequence). Trimming left V 0 bases short and J 1 base short, with 10 bases between. The CDR3 runs to 15 residues. CDR3 in amino acids: CATSREKGVSYEQYF. For the CDR3, the DNA is TGTGCCACCAGCAGAGAGAAAGGGGTTTCCTACGAGCAGTACTTC.

This chain uses TRBV6-4 with TRBJ1-1; D is perhaps TRBD1 (6 bases). V lost 6 bases, J lost 0 bases, and 17 bases lay in between. The CDR3 length is 16 residues. CDR1 and CDR2 from the germline V gene are MRHNA and SNTAGT. CDR3 sequence: CASRQTGSGMNTEAFF. CDR3 bases: TGTGCCAGCAGGCAAACAGGGTCGGGGATGAACACTGAAGCTTTCTTT.

The J gene is TRBJ1-2, the V gene TRBV2, with a tentative D call TRBD1 (6 bases). Germline V CDR1 and CDR2: SNHLY, FYNNEI. The V end was cut by 6 bases, the J end by 4 bases, with 24 bases between. This CDR3 comprises 17 residues. The CDR3 bases are TGTGCCAGCAGGGACAGCTCAAACCAAGACGGTGTCTATGGCTACACCTTC. This sequence encodes CASRDSSNQDGVYGYTF.

The rearrangement joins TRBV15 to TRBJ1-4; D ambiguous. Germline V lookup: CDR1 LNHNV, CDR2 YYDKDF (reference sequence). The CDR3 loop spans 15 amino acids. V lost 2 bases to trimming and J lost 8 bases, with 15 bases between them. The CDR3 sequence is CATSRRSPSGEKLFF. In DNA, the CDR3 is TGTGCCACCAGCAGACGATCCCCGTCGGGGGAAAAACTGTTTTTT.

J is TRBJ1-3 and V is TRBV5-1; D is unclear. Per the germline V gene, CDR1 is SGHRS and CDR2 is YFSETQ. Trimming removed 0 bases from V and 2 bases from J, with 9 bases in between. This CDR3 has 15 amino acids. CDR3 sequence reads: CASSLESGAGNTIYF. CDR3 bases: TGCGCCAGCAGCTTGGAATCCGGGGCTGGAAACACCATATATTTT.

This chain links TRBV10-1 with TRBJ2-7; D is unresolved. The CDR3 contains 15 residues. Per the germline V gene, CDR1 is WNHNN and CDR2 is SYGVQD (reference sequence). Trimming shortened V by 5 bases and J by 2 bases, and 16 bases separated the two germline ends. Here the CDR3 reads CASSPASGTTYEQYF. CDR3 sequence (DNA): TGCGCCAGCAGTCCTGCGTCAGGTACAACCTACGAGCAGTACTTC.

This chain joins TRBV19 and TRBJ2-7; possibly TRBD2 for D (5 bases). Trimming removed 3 bases from V and 7 bases from J, with 10 bases in between. CDR1 and CDR2 (germline): LNHDA, SQIVND (reference sequence). The CDR3 totals 12 residues. CDR3 sequence reads: CASSMTGSEQYF. As DNA, the CDR3 is TGTGCCAGTAGTATGACTGGGAGTGAGCAGTACTTC. The full variable domain, rest sourced from reference TRBV19 and TRBJ2-7, is DGGITQSPKYLFRKEGQNVTLSCEQNLNHDAMYWYRQDPGQGLRLIYYSQIVNDFQKGDIAEGYSVSREKKESFPLTVTSAQKNPTAFYLCASSMTGSEQYFGPGTRLTVT.

The V and J genes are TRBV7-9 and TRBJ1-1, with D unresolved. Trimming took 8 bases from V and 11 from J, leaving 18 bases between them. CDR1 is SEHNR and CDR2 is FQNEAQ in the germline V gene (reference sequence). The CDR3 spans 12 residues. CDR3 residues: CASQASVGMAFF. In DNA form, the CDR3 reads TGTGCCAGCCAGGCGAGTGTGGGTATGGCTTTCTTT.

The rearrangement links TRBV9 to TRBJ1-2; TRBD1 might be the D (6 bases). This CDR3 is 14 amino acids long. CDR1 is SGDLS, CDR2 YYNGEE, per germline. The germline V and J ends were trimmed by 4 bases and 4 bases, with 14 bases remaining between them. CDR3 in DNA: TGTGCCAGCAGCCCGGCAGGGGCAGCCTATGGCTACACCTTC. This gives the protein CASSPAGAAYGYTF. Looking up the rest from reference TRBV9 and TRBJ1-2 gives the full variable domain: DSGVTQTPKHLITATGQRVTLRCSPRSGDLSVYWYQQSLDQGLQFLIQYYNGEERAKGNILERFSAQQFPDLHSELNLSSLELGDSALYFCASSPAGAAYGYTFGSGTRLTVV.

This clone was seen only once. The chain joins TRBV28 to TRBJ1-2, with 10 bases aligning to TRBD1. This CDR3 contains 15 residues. V dropped 6 bases and J dropped 8; count of bases not matched to a gene: 12. Germline V gene data show CDR1 as MDHEN and CDR2 as SYDVKM. The CDR3: CASRPPPGQGHGYTF. Written as DNA, the CDR3 is TGTGCCAGCAGACCACCGCCGGGACAGGGGCACGGCTACACCTTC.

The chain joins TRBV4-3 to TRBJ2-3, with D possibly matching TRBD2 (5 bases). Trimming removed 0 bases from V and 0 bases from J, with 7 bases in between. The CDR3 is made up of 15 amino acids. Germline V CDR1 and CDR2: LGHNA, YSLEER. CDR3: CASSQDPGSTDTQYF. The CDR3 DNA follows: TGCGCCAGCAGCCAAGACCCGGGGAGCACAGATACGCAGTATTTT.

V gene TRBV10-3 combines with J gene TRBJ2-5, with a tentative D call TRBD2 (7 bases). V dropped 10 bases and J dropped 2 bases, with 17 bases sitting between them. The CDR3 runs 14 residues. CDR1 is ENHRY and CDR2 is SYGVKD in the germline V gene. The CDR3 bases are TGTGCCACCTGGGCGGGGGCTAGTCAAGAGACCCAGTACTTC. It translates to CATWAGASQETQYF.

V usage is TRBV20-1 and J usage is TRBJ1-6; D possibly corresponds to TRBD1 (6 bases). The ends were cut back, 3 bases at V and 1 base at J, with 10 bases in the middle. Germline CDR1 reads DFQATT; CDR2 reads SNEGSKA (reference sequence). This CDR3 has 15 amino acids. The CDR3 region has the DNA TGCAGTGCTAGTAACGACAGGTCCTATAATTCACCCCTCCACTTT. Amino acids: CSASNDRSYNSPLHF.

As concerns this clone: Sequence at one end of the junction differs from germline and may be a read error. The chain combines TRBV30 with TRBJ2-2; TRBD2 aligns across 7 bases. Germline CDR1 and CDR2: GTSNPN and SVGIG (reference sequence). The CDR3 contains 15 residues. The CDR3 sequence: CAGSRGRPYTGELFF. The DNA of the CDR3 is TGTGCCGGCTCGCGCGGGAGACCTTACACTGGGGAGCTGTTTTTT.

The chain links TRBV19 to TRBJ1-5; tentatively, D is TRBD1 (6 bases). The CDR3 is 13 residues long. Trimming shortened V by 7 bases and J by 3 bases, and 10 bases separated the two germline ends. Germline-derived CDR1 and CDR2 are LNHDA and SQIVND (reference sequence). CDR3 bases: TGTGCCAGTACCAGGGGTGACAATCAGCCCCAGCATTTT. This gives the protein CASTRGDNQPQHF.

CDR3 amino acids: CAWSGGGVYEQYF. CDR3 nucleotides: TGTGCCTGGAGTGGGGGGGGAGTCTACGAGCAGTACTTC. The chain has TRBV30 and TRBJ2-7; 7 bases match TRBD2. The CDR3 sequence is 13 residues long. The V gene end was trimmed by 1 base and the J gene end by 3 bases; junction bases not matched to a gene: 3. Looked up from germline, CDR1 is GTSNPN and CDR2 is SVGIG (reference sequence).

This rearrangement joins TRBV9 to TRBJ1-3; D might be TRBD1 (5 bases). The germline V and J ends were trimmed by 0 bases and 2 bases, with 6 bases remaining between them. The CDR3 has 14 residues. Per the germline V gene, CDR1 is SGDLS and CDR2 is YYNGEE. CDR3 sequence reads: CASSVGQPGNTIYF. For the CDR3, the DNA is TGTGCCAGCAGCGTAGGACAGCCTGGAAACACCATATATTTT.

The chain couples TRBV5-1 to TRBJ2-5; TRBD1 is a possible D gene (5 bases). Germline assignment: CDR1 SGHRS and CDR2 YFSETQ. V was clipped by 0 bases and J by 5 bases, with 14 bases between them. This CDR3 spans 15 amino acids. In DNA, the CDR3 is TGCGCCAGCAGCTTGGGTGGGCAGGGTGCCGAGACCCAGTACTTC. Amino acids: CASSLGGQGAETQYF.

The J gene is TRBJ2-7, the V gene TRBV24-1; D might be TRBD1 (5 bases). This CDR3 is 13 amino acids long. Germline V CDR1 and CDR2: KGHDR, SFDVKD. Trimming removed 5 bases at V and 6 bases at J, with 13 bases between. Here the CDR3 reads CATSGQQVGEQYF. CDR3 DNA sequence: TGTGCCACCAGTGGACAGCAGGTCGGCGAGCAGTACTTC.

The rearrangement joins TRBV27 to TRBJ1-5; TRBD1 agrees at 8 bases. Trimming at V came to 5 bases and at J to 9 bases, leaving 9 bases not matched to a gene. CDR1 is MNHEY, CDR2 SMNVEV, per germline (reference sequence). The CDR3 is 14 residues long. The CDR3 DNA follows: TGTGCCAGCAGTATCGACAGGGGAAGAAGGCCCCAGCATTTT. Translating gives CASSIDRGRRPQHF.

The chain couples TRBV5-1 to TRBJ2-3; TRBD1 aligns across 11 bases. The trim removed 3 bases at V and 14 bases at J, leaving 14 bases unmatched. The CDR3 length is 15 residues. Germline loops: CDR1 SGHRS, CDR2 YFSETQ. This chain's CDR3 is CASSSGQGASVRRYF. DNA for the CDR3: TGCGCCAGCAGCTCCGGACAGGGGGCTAGTGTACGACGGTATTTT.

This clone was recorded a few times. The chain is built from TRBV7-2 and TRBJ1-3; the D gene is possibly TRBD1 (5 bases). Germline V lookup: CDR1 SGHTA, CDR2 FQGNSA. Trimming took off 1 base at V and 7 bases at J, with 20 bases between the two ends. The CDR3 extends over 17 amino acids. The CDR3 here is CASSLEPARVSWNTIYF. As DNA, the CDR3 is TGTGCCAGCAGCTTAGAGCCCGCCAGGGTTTCTTGGAACACCATATATTTT.

The rearrangement links TRBV2 to TRBJ1-3; the match to TRBD1 covers 8 bases. This CDR3 is 13 amino acids long. V shed 6 bases, J shed 8 bases, and the junction held 6 bases outside the gene matches. Germline V gene sequence: CDR1 SNHLY, CDR2 FYNNEI. The CDR3 spells CASSRDRLYTIYF. DNA for the CDR3: TGTGCCAGCAGCCGGGACAGGCTATACACCATATATTTT.

This clone was found once. The V and J genes are TRBV14 and TRBJ2-1; D possibly corresponds to TRBD2 (7 bases). The V and J ends lost 0 bases and 5 bases respectively, with 20 bases between them. The CDR3 contains 18 residues. Germline CDR1 and CDR2: SGHDN and FVKESK. CDR3: CASSQDAWGAGVNNEQFF. CDR3 bases: TGTGCCAGCAGCCAAGACGCTTGGGGGGCGGGAGTAAACAATGAGCAGTTCTTC.

This chain joins TRBV28 and TRBJ2-7; D possibly corresponds to TRBD1 (5 bases). V lost 5 bases, J lost 4 bases, and 18 bases lay in between. The CDR3 sequence is 15 residues long. The germline V gene encodes CDR1 MDHEN and CDR2 SYDVKM. The DNA for the CDR3 is TGTGCCAGCAGTCCCCCAGGGCAGGGTCGATACGAGCAGTACTTC. The encoded protein is CASSPPGQGRYEQYF. The whole variable domain, remainder taken from reference TRBV28 and TRBJ2-7, is DVKVTQSSRYLVKRTGEKVFLECVQDMDHENMFWYRQDPGLGLRLIYFSYDVKMKEKGDIPEGYSVSREKKERFSLILESASTNQTSMYLCASSPPGQGRYEQYFGPGTRLTVT.

The CDR3 loop reads CASSDRATNEKLFF. The CDR3, as DNA: TGTGCCAGCAGTGACAGGGCAACTAATGAAAAACTGTTTTTT. V is TRBV2 and J is TRBJ1-4; D might be TRBD1 (5 bases). Germline CDR1 reads SNHLY; CDR2 reads FYNNEI. The V gene lost 3 bases and the J gene lost 0 bases, with 5 bases spanning the gap. The CDR3 has 14 amino acids.

This chain links TRBV11-2 with TRBJ1-5; D possibly corresponds to TRBD1 (5 bases). The V gene's germline CDR1 is SGHAT and CDR2 FQNNGV. CDR3 size: 13 residues. V was pared by 8 bases and J by 3 bases, with 11 bases between. The chain's CDR3 is CASPGHPNQPQHF. The CDR3 bases are TGTGCCAGCCCAGGACACCCCAATCAGCCCCAGCATTTT.

This clone has more than one count but fewer than ten. The chain is built from TRBV6-5 and TRBJ1-3; D is perhaps TRBD1 (6 bases). Germline assignment: CDR1 MNHEY and CDR2 SVGAGI. With 8 bases removed from V and 4 bases from J, the gap between germline ends came to 18 bases. CDR3 length: 15 amino acids. The CDR3 bases are TGTGCCAGCGTCGAAGCGGCAGGGGCCGGAAACACCATATATTTT. Translating it yields CASVEAAGAGNTIYF.

J is TRBJ1-2 and V is TRBV13; 9 bases line up with TRBD1. The V gene's germline CDR1 is PRHDT and CDR2 FYEKMQ (reference sequence). The CDR3 is 13 residues long. J lost 6 bases, V lost 5 bases, and 4 bases had no gene match. CDR3 DNA: TGTGCCAGCAGCACAGGGGGCTGGCATGGCTACACCTTC. Translation: CASSTGGWHGYTF.

This clone was picked up one time. The chain links TRBV15 to TRBJ1-2; unclear D gene. Per the germline V gene, CDR1 is LNHNV and CDR2 is YYDKDF (reference sequence). Trimming removed 1 base at V and 5 bases at J, with 8 bases between. The CDR3 consists of 13 residues. The CDR3 nucleotides are TGTGCCACCAGCAGAGTCCCGTCTTATGGCTACACCTTC. Translated, it gives CATSRVPSYGYTF.